This paragraph covers one T cell receptor beta chain sequence. The entry originates in a study of response to subunit inactivated influenza vaccine. TCRdb independently ran MiXCR on the RT-PCR reads; one entry per CDR3 protein. The table records about 520,000 distinct CDR3 sequences, roughly 27% of them present only once. The CDR3 totals 14 residues. Per germline, CDR1 SGHTA and CDR2 FQGTGA. V was pared by 4 bases and J by 10 bases, with 8 bases of the junction left unmatched. This TCR was sampled from a man in his forties or fifties who received an inactivated influenza vaccine. The rearrangement joins TRBV7-3 to TRBJ2-1; 9 nucleotides line up with TRBD1. Sequences were derived from CD4+ T cells sorted from PBMCs, sampled roughly 5 days after vaccination. The DNA of the CDR3 is TGTGCCAGCAGCTGGGCGGGACAGGGCTACGAGCAGTTCTTC. It yields the protein CASSWAGQGYEQFF. Filled out from reference TRBV7-3 and TRBJ2-1, the complete variable domain reads GAGVSQTPSNKVTEKGKYVELRCDPISGHTALYWYRQSLGQGPEFLIYFQGTGAADDSGLPNDRFFAVRPEGSVSTLKIQRTERGDSAVYLCASSWAGQGYEQFFGPGTRLTVL.